The 10 T cell receptor beta chains below all came from one sample that was sequenced in a study of cytomegalovirus exposure and HLA in healthy donors. The primer mix had 60 Vbeta and 13 Jbeta primers. Using immunoSEQ multiplex PCR, the repertoire was profiled, and TCRdb retains in-frame clones only, with some absent. The sample has fewer than 250,000 clones; around 78% are singletons. Sequenced material: PBMCs. All receptors come from a woman younger than 45 in good health and CMV-seropositive.

The chain joins TRBV11-3 to TRBJ2-1, with D tentatively TRBD2 (5 bases). CDR3 length: 17 amino acids. The V gene's germline CDR1 is SGHNT and CDR2 YENEEA. The V gene lost 1 base and the J gene lost 2 bases, with 15 bases spanning the gap. The CDR3 DNA reads TGTGCCAGCAGCTTAGTATCCCTAGCCCTCACCTACAATGAGCAGTTCTTC. Its translation is CASSLVSLALTYNEQFF.

This clone was counted once. The V call is TRBV9, the J call TRBJ2-3; tentatively, D is TRBD1 (6 bases). The CDR3 loop spans 15 amino acids. Looked up from germline, CDR1 is SGDLS and CDR2 is YYNGEE. V lost 0 bases and J 2 bases, leaving 10 bases between the germline ends. CDR3 protein: CASSVAGHYTDTQYF. The CDR3 nucleotides read TGTGCCAGCAGCGTAGCGGGACATTACACAGATACGCAGTATTTT.

This chain connects TRBV2 to TRBJ2-7, with D perhaps TRBD1 (5 bases). This CDR3 has 12 residues. Germline CDR1 is SNHLY and CDR2 is FYNNEI. Trimming stripped 4 bases from V and 6 bases from J, with 10 bases between. The CDR3 loop reads CASSAQGGEQYF. In nucleotides, the CDR3 is TGTGCCAGCAGTGCCCAGGGCGGCGAGCAGTACTTC.

The chain uses TRBV10-3 and TRBJ2-7; no definite D call. CDR3 length equals 12 residues. The germline CDR1 and CDR2 sequences are ENHRY and SYGVKD. Trimming took off 10 bases at V and 1 base at J, with 11 bases between the two ends. CDR3 protein: CATRDGSYEQYF. The CDR3, as DNA: TGTGCCACCCGTGACGGTTCCTACGAGCAGTACTTC.

V usage is TRBV5-5 and J usage is TRBJ2-5, with 12 bases lining up with TRBD2. This CDR3 has 19 residues. CDR1 and CDR2 (germline): SGHKS, YYEKEE (reference sequence). With V trimmed by 1 base and J by 2 bases, 12 bases remained unmatched. CDR3 DNA: TGTGCCAGCAGCTTGCCAGGGACTAGCGGGCCGGAGCGTCAAGAGACCCAGTACTTC. It is translated as CASSLPGTSGPERQETQYF. The full variable domain, in which reference TRBV5-5 and TRBJ2-5 provide the parts outside the CDR3, is DAGVTQSPTHLIKTRGQQVTLRCSPISGHKSVSWYQQVLGQGPQFIFQYYEKEERGRGNFPDRFSARQFPNYSSELNVNALLLGDSALYLCASSLPGTSGPERQETQYFGPGTRLLVL.

This chain links TRBV28 with TRBJ1-1, with TRBD1 matching over 8 bases. Germline values: CDR1 MDHEN, CDR2 SYDVKM. The CDR3 covers 14 residues. V trimming: 2 bases; J trimming: 11 bases; junction bases outside the gene matches: 10. The CDR3 sequence is CASSLAGGRFRAFF. The DNA for the CDR3 is TGTGCCAGCAGTTTAGCAGGGGGCCGCTTTCGTGCTTTCTTT.

The chain joins TRBV4-1 to TRBJ2-1; a weak D match, TRBD1 (5 bases). The CDR3 runs 16 residues. The V end lost 0 bases, the J end lost 4 bases, and 13 bases lay between the germline ends. Germline CDR1 and CDR2: MGHRA and YSYEKL. The CDR3 nucleotides are TGCGCCAGCAGCCAAGATGAAGGGGCGAGGTACAATGAGCAGTTCTTC. It encodes CASSQDEGARYNEQFF.

The rearrangement uses TRBV27 and TRBJ1-6; 10 bases are shared with TRBD1. This CDR3 contains 15 residues. V lost 4 bases to trimming and J lost 9 bases; unmatched junction nucleotides: 6. The germline V gene has CDR1 MNHEY and CDR2 SMNVEV (reference sequence). CDR3 nucleotide sequence: TGTGCCAGCAGTTCCCGGACAGGGGGGGGTTCACCCCTCCACTTT. It encodes CASSSRTGGGSPLHF.

This chain uses TRBV6-6 with TRBJ1-3; 7 nucleotides align to TRBD1. The CDR3 is 15 residues long. CDR1 is MNHNY and CDR2 is SVGAGI in the germline V gene (reference sequence). Germline trimming cut 6 bases from V and 1 base from J; bases unmatched to any gene: 6. The CDR3 nucleotides are TGTGCCAGCAGCCCCAGGGGGTCTTCTGGAAACACCATATATTTT. The encoded protein is CASSPRGSSGNTIYF.

This clone showed up just a few times. The chain links TRBV4-1 to TRBJ1-5, with D unclear. V gave up 0 bases and J gave up 6 bases, with 3 bases separating them. CDR1 MGHRA and CDR2 YSYEKL come from the germline V gene. The CDR3 runs to 12 residues. This CDR3 reads CASSQDGQPQHF. CDR3 nucleotides: TGCGCCAGCAGCCAAGACGGTCAGCCCCAGCATTTT.